The sequence of this T cell receptor (beta chain) was determined in a study of blood T cells in healthy people across ages. Study-wide findings and caveats: Reliance upon unsorted PBMCs precluded definitive naive versus antigen-experienced comparison. It was not known whether donors were CMV positive (a possible confounder of expanded clonotype changes).

At least 7 million PBMCs were isolated per sample. A second PCR of roughly 7 to 11 cycles used a sample-barcoded 5' primer and a J-beta primer mix. Each TCR beta cDNA got a 12-nucleotide random molecular identifier. Using its own MiXCR run on the 5' RACE reads, TCRdb lists one record per CDR3 protein. This sample yields about 640,000 distinct CDR3 sequences, of which roughly 50% are seen a single time; over 30% belongs to the top ten. This clonotype appeared a few times. What it recognizes is unknown. Germline CDR1 and CDR2: SGHAT and FQNNGV. This CDR3 is 15 amino acids long. The sequence derives from a man between 60 and 75 years old in good health. The V and J genes are TRBV11-2 and TRBJ2-5; TRBD2 agrees at 10 bases. The better agreement between TRBJ2-7 and the DNA end casts doubt on the J call. The sequenced material came from blood. In DNA, the CDR3 is TGTGCCAGCAGCTTAGGCACTAGCGGGGTCTACGAGCAGTACTTC. This sequence encodes CASSLGTSGVYEQYF.